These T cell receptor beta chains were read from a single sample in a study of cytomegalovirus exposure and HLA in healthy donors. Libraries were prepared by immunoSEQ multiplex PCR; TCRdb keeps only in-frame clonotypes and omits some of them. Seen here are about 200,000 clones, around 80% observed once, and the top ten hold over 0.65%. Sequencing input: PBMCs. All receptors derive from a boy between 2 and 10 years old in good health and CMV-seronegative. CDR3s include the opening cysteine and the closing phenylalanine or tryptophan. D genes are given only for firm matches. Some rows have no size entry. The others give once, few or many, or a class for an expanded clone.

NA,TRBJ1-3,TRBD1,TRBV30,CAWSPGQGSNTIYF,TGTGCCTGGAGTCCCGGACAGGGGTCTAACACCATATATTTT
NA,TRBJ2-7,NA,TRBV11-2,CASSLGQGDLTYEQYF,TGTGCCAGCAGCTTAGGTCAAGGGGATTTGACCTACGAGCAGTACTTC
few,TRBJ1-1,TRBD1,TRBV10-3,CAIRGQGLNTEAFF,TGTGCCATCAGGGGACAGGGCCTGAACACTGAAGCTTTCTTT
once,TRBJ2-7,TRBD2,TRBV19,CASSIRASGSYEQYF,TGTGCCAGTAGTATTCGGGCTAGCGGATCCTACGAGCAGTACTTC
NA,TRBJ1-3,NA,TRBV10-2,CASSGGSRNTIYF,TGCGCCAGCAGTGGCGGGTCGCGAAACACCATATATTTT
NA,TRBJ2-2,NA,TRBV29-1,CSVEGGRNTGELFF,TGCAGCGTTGAAGGAGGAAGGAACACCGGGGAGCTGTTTTTT
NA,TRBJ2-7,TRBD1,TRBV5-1,CASSSIPGTGPYEQYF,TGCGCCAGCAGCTCAATACCCGGGACAGGACCTTACGAGCAGTACTTC
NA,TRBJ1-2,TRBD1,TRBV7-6,CASSSDRAFYGYTF,TGTGCCAGCAGCTCGGACAGGGCCTTCTATGGCTACACCTTC
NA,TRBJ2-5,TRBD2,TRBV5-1,CASSLTSGQETQYF,TGCGCCAGCAGCTTGACTAGCGGACAAGAGACCCAGTACTTC
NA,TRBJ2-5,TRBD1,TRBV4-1,CASSHGGSGTGGQETQYF,TGCGCCAGCAGCCATGGTGGGTCCGGGACAGGGGGCCAAGAGACCCAGTACTTC
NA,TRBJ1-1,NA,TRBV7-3,CASSLTGRGTNTEAFF,TGTGCCAGCAGCTTAACGGGGCGGGGAACGAACACTGAAGCTTTCTTT
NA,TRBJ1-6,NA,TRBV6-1,CAISEGIGREVSSPLHF,TGTGCCATCAGTGAGGGGATAGGAAGGGAGGTCAGCTCACCCCTCCACTTT
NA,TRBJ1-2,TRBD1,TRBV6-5,CASSGGTGPYGYTF,TGTGCCAGCAGTGGTGGGACAGGACCCTATGGCTACACCTTC
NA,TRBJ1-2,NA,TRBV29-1,CSVEEWEGINGYTF,TGCAGCGTTGAAGAGTGGGAGGGGATCAATGGCTACACCTTC
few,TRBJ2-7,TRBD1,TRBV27,CASSPPGTGVIREQYF,TGTGCCAGCAGTCCCCCCGGGACAGGTGTCATCCGCGAGCAGTACTTC
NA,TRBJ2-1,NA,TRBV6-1,CASTAGIGEQFF,TGTGCCAGCACCGCAGGGATCGGGGAGCAGTTCTTC
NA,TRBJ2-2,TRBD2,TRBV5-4,CASSHVAGGDTGELFF,TGTGCCAGCAGCCACGTAGCGGGAGGGGACACCGGGGAGCTGTTTTTT
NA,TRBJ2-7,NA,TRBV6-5,CASSYSVPGNGYEQYF,TGTGCCAGCAGTTACTCGGTACCAGGGAATGGCTACGAGCAGTACTTC
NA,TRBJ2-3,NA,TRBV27,CASRTIGGTDTQYF,TGTGCCAGCAGGACGATAGGGGGAACAGATACGCAGTATTTT
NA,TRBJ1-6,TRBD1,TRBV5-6,CASSTGQALNSPLHF,TGTGCCAGCAGCACCGGACAGGCCCTTAATTCACCCCTCCACTTT
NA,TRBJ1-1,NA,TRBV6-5,CASTTGGLNTEAFF,TGTGCCAGCACTACGGGAGGGCTGAACACTGAAGCTTTCTTT
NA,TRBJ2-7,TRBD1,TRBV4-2,CASSRNRGAPPTYEQYF,TGTGCCAGCAGTCGTAACAGGGGTGCTCCCCCTACCTACGAGCAGTACTTC
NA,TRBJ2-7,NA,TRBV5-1,CASSPQHGRQGIYYEQYF,TGCGCCAGCAGCCCCCAACACGGGCGGCAGGGAATCTACTACGAGCAGTACTTC
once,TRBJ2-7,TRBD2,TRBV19,CASSIKRGPYEQYF,TGTGCCAGTAGTATCAAGCGGGGCCCCTACGAGCAGTACTTC
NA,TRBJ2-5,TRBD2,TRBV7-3,CASSLDGGAETQYF,TGTGCCAGCAGCCTGGACGGGGGGGCAGAGACCCAGTACTTC
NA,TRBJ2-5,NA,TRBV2,CASRKVDSQETQYF,TGTGCCAGCAGGAAGGTCGACAGCCAAGAGACCCAGTACTTC
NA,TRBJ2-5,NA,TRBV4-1,CASSQSRGGETQYF,TGCGCCAGCAGCCAGAGCCGGGGTGGCGAGACCCAGTACTTC